This is a list of T cell receptor beta chains from one sample in a study of Graves' ophthalmopathy and Graves' hyperthyroidism. One entry per CDR3 protein, called by TCRdb with MiXCR from the multiplex PCR reads. The table lists around 470,000 distinct CDR3 sequences, 14% of them singletons. Sequenced sample: blood. These receptors were taken from a woman aged 25 to 39 with Graves' ophthalmopathy. The CDR3 runs from the conserved cysteine through the conserved F or W. The D gene is left open where the match is weak. Size values are once, few and many counts, or a class for expanded clones, and some rows have none.

TRBJ2-5 | NA | few | TRBV12-3/TRBV12-4 | TGTGCCAGCAGTTTAGGAGAATTTGAGACCCAGTACTTC | CASSLGEFETQYF
TRBJ1-1 | TRBD1 | many | TRBV5-1 | TGCGCCAGCAGCCTGGACAGGGTTGAAGCTTTCTTT | CASSLDRVEAFF
TRBJ1-5 | TRBD1 | many | TRBV6-1 | TGTGCCAGCAGCCAACTGACAGGGTACGGCAATCAGCCCCAGCATTTT | CASSQLTGYGNQPQHF
TRBJ2-5 | TRBD1 | many | TRBV12-3/TRBV12-4 | TGTGCCAGCAGCCAGACAGGGGGTAGCGAGACCCAGTACTTC | CASSQTGGSETQYF
TRBJ1-6 | TRBD1 | many | TRBV6-4 | TGTGCCAGCAGACCGGGACAGGGTTCACCCCTCCACTTT | CASRPGQGSPLHF
TRBJ2-5 | NA | many | TRBV5-1 | TGTGCCAGTAGTCCCGGTGGCTCCCAAGAGACCCAGTACTTC | CASSPGGSQETQYF
TRBJ2-7 | TRBD2 | many | TRBV7-8 | TGTGCCAGCAGCGAACAGGGTAGACTAGCGGGGGAGAAGAGGTACGAGCAGTACTTC | CASSEQGRLAGEKRYEQYF
TRBJ1-3 | NA | many | TRBV6-1 | TGTGCCAGCAGTGGAGTGGGTGGAAACACCATATATTTT | CASSGVGGNTIYF
TRBJ2-7 | NA | many | TRBV7-2 | TGTGCCAGCAGCCAGCCCGGGACTGTCTACGAGCAGTACTTC | CASSQPGTVYEQYF
TRBJ2-7 | NA | many | TRBV7-8 | TGTGCCAGCAGACGGGGAAGGGCTTCCTACGAGCAGTACTTC | CASRRGRASYEQYF
TRBJ1-1 | NA | many | TRBV28 | TGTGCCAGCAGTTTCCGTGGGGGGGCGTTGAACACTGAAGCTTTCTTT | CASSFRGGALNTEAFF
TRBJ1-1 | NA | few | TRBV30 | TGTGCCTGGAGTCCTTTTCTTAGGGTCGCGGGGGCTTTCTTT | CAWSPFLRVAGAFF
TRBJ2-7 | NA | many | TRBV20-1 | TGCAGTGCTAATGGGATCTCCTACGAGCAGTACTTC | CSANGISYEQYF
TRBJ1-5 | NA | many | TRBV6-1 | TGTGCCAGCACCGGGGGTGGACAGCCCCAGCATTTT | CASTGGGQPQHF
TRBJ1-1 | TRBD1 | many | TRBV6-1 | TGTGCCAGCAGTGAATTCACCTTGGCGGGACAGGGGATGAACACTGAAGCTTTCTTT | CASSEFTLAGQGMNTEAFF
TRBJ1-5 | NA | NA | TRBV6-5 | TGTGCCAGCAGTTACTCGGGGTCTTCCGGGCAGCCCCAGCATTTT | CASSYSGSSGQPQHF
TRBJ2-5 | TRBD1 | few | TRBV19 | TGTGCCAGTAGTCCTCCGACAGGGTACCAAGAGACCCAGTACTTC | CASSPPTGYQETQYF
TRBJ1-5 | TRBD1 | many | TRBV6-2/TRBV6-3 | TGTGCCAGCAGTTACCGGACAGGGGGCCGCAATCAGCCCCAGCATTTT | CASSYRTGGRNQPQHF
TRBJ1-2 | NA | many | TRBV24-1 | TGTGCCACCAGTGATACGGGGGACGGCTACACCTTC | CATSDTGDGYTF
TRBJ2-6 | NA | few | TRBV3-1 | TGTGCCAGCAGCCCTTTAAGGAATGCTGGGGCCAACGTCCTGACTTTC | CASSPLRNAGANVLTF
TRBJ2-2 | NA | NA | TRBV12-3/TRBV12-4 | TGTGCCAGCGGCTCCTGGAACACCGGGGAGCTGTTTTTT | CASGSWNTGELFF
TRBJ2-5 | NA | many | TRBV19 | TGTGCCAGTAGTATTCGACTGGGGCAAGAGACCCAGTACTTC | CASSIRLGQETQYF
TRBJ2-7 | NA | many | TRBV6-1 | TGTGCCAGCAGCCTTTCATACGACGAGCAGTACTTC | CASSLSYDEQYF
TRBJ2-7 | NA | many | TRBV7-2 | TGTGCCAGCAGCTTAGCGGTACCGACCTACGAGCAGTACTTC | CASSLAVPTYEQYF
TRBJ1-1 | NA | many | TRBV24-1 | TGTGCCACGGAGGACGGTATGAACACTGAAGCTTTCTTT | CATEDGMNTEAFF
TRBJ1-1 | NA | many | TRBV10-3 | TGTGCCATCAGTAAAAATGGGGAGAACACTGAAGCTTTCTTT | CAISKNGENTEAFF
TRBJ2-4 | TRBD1 | many | TRBV6-1 | TGTGCCAGCAGAACAGGGGGCCACGAGTCCAAAAACATTCAGTACTTC | CASRTGGHESKNIQYF
TRBJ1-6 | NA | many | TRBV5-1 | TGCGCCAGCAGCTTGGAGAGCTATAATTCACCCCTCCACTTT | CASSLESYNSPLHF
TRBJ2-5 | NA | NA | TRBV12-3/TRBV12-4 | TGTGCCAGCAGTCCCGAGGGACCCACCCAGTACTTC | CASSPEGPTQYF
TRBJ2-2 | NA | many | TRBV9 | TGTGCCAGCAGCGTAAGGGGGTTCACCGGGGAGCTGTTTTTT | CASSVRGFTGELFF
TRBJ2-5 | TRBD1 | NA | TRBV6-2/TRBV6-3 | TGTGCCAGCCCCCGAAGGGACAGGGGGCCTCTACTGGCCGAAGAGACCCAGTACTTC | CASPRRDRGPLLAEETQYF
TRBJ1-5 | TRBD1 | many | TRBV28 | TGTGCCAGCACTCCCGGGACAGGGGTTTTTCAGCCCCAGCATTTT | CASTPGTGVFQPQHF
TRBJ1-1 | NA | many | TRBV6-1 | TGTGCCAGCAGGAGCGACAGGCCTCACACTGAAGCTTTCTTT | CASRSDRPHTEAFF
TRBJ1-6 | TRBD1 | few | TRBV28 | TGTGCCAGCAGTCAAACCGGGACAGGGCATCATAATTCACCCCTCCACTTT | CASSQTGTGHHNSPLHF
TRBJ2-3 | TRBD2 | few | TRBV24-1 | TGTGCCACCAGTGACCGAGCGGGGCCCCATCCAGATACGCAGTATTTT | CATSDRAGPHPDTQYF
TRBJ1-2 | NA | NA | TRBV3-1 | TGTGCCAGCAGCCTCCGTGGGCCCGCCTATGGCTACACCTTC | CASSLRGPAYGYTF
TRBJ1-5 | TRBD1 | NA | TRBV30 | TGTGCCTGGAGTGCCCGGGACAGGGAAGTTCAGCCCCAGCATTTT | CAWSARDREVQPQHF
TRBJ2-7 | NA | NA | TRBV28 | TGTGCCAGCAGGGCAGACGAGCAGTACTTC | CASRADEQYF
TRBJ2-5 | NA | many | TRBV29-1 | TGCAGCCCCGGAGGGTCGGGGGAGACCCAGTACTTC | CSPGGSGETQYF
TRBJ1-1 | NA | many | TRBV5-1 | TGTGCCAGCAGTTCAGGGAACACTGAAGCTTTCTTT | CASSSGNTEAFF
TRBJ1-5 | NA | many | TRBV27 | TGTGCCAGCAGTTTAAGTCTCAATCAGCCCCAGCATTTT | CASSLSLNQPQHF
TRBJ2-3 | NA | many | TRBV7-2 | TGTGCCAGCAGCTTAGCGGATACGCAGTATTTT | CASSLADTQYF
TRBJ2-7 | TRBD1 | few | TRBV5-1 | TGCGCCAGCAGCGCCGGGGGACAGGGGTCCTACGAGCAGTACTTC | CASSAGGQGSYEQYF
TRBJ2-7 | TRBD1 | NA | TRBV11-2 | TGTGCCAGCAGATTTACAGGGGGCTCCTACGAGCAGTACTTC | CASRFTGGSYEQYF
TRBJ2-7 | NA | few | TRBV11-2 | TGTGCCAGCAGTGAAGACAGGGAGGTCTACGAGCAGTACTTC | CASSEDREVYEQYF
TRBJ1-6 | TRBD1 | NA | TRBV28 | TGTGCCAGCAGTCTTACAGGGGCTAATAATTCACCCCTCCACTTT | CASSLTGANNSPLHF
TRBJ2-7 | NA | NA | TRBV27 | TGTGCCAGCACCCTGTTTGGACAAGGTAGCGGTGAGCAGTACTTC | CASTLFGQGSGEQYF
TRBJ2-5 | NA | NA | TRBV7-9 | TGTGCCAGCAGCTCACTAGCTTTATCTGAGACCCAGTACTTC | CASSSLALSETQYF
TRBJ2-2 | NA | many | TRBV11-1 | TGTGCCAGCAGCCCCCAAACAAGGGGGAACACCGGGGAGCTGTTTTTT | CASSPQTRGNTGELFF
TRBJ2-5 | NA | many | TRBV27 | TGTGCCAGCAGTTTATCCGGGTGGGGAGAGACCCAGTACTTC | CASSLSGWGETQYF
TRBJ2-4 | NA | NA | TRBV19 | TGTGCCAGTAGTGGTGGGGATCTAGCCAAAAACATTCAGTACTTC | CASSGGDLAKNIQYF
TRBJ2-2 | TRBD2 | few | TRBV30 | TGTGCCTGGAGTGATGGTAGCGGGAGGGTGGACGGGGAGCTGTTTTTT | CAWSDGSGRVDGELFF